Shown below are 32 T cell receptor beta chains from a single sample sequenced in a study of patients and donors after allogeneic stem cell transplantation (dated by TCRdb to between 2020 and 2021). The method behind the library was RT-PCR. Instrument used: NextSeq 550. Clones were called with MiXCR by TCRdb after fastp trimmed the public reads at Q25, and only in-frame beta chains were retained. Rows matching on CDR3 protein sequence are summarized as one entry with the most common DNA and genes. The sample data list some 960,000 distinct CDR3 sequences, and about a sixth of these were observed just once. The ten most abundant clones make up about 6% of the sample. The source material was blood, either unsorted or a sorted T cell fraction (not recorded which). These receptors all come from a human donor who was either an allogeneic HSCT recipient or a stem cell or donor lymphocyte infusion donor (not recorded which). It is not recorded whose cells these are; they may come from a transplant donor.

There are a few counts of this clonotype. The chain has TRBV24-1 and TRBJ2-1; possibly TRBD1 for D (6 bases). CDR1 and CDR2 (germline): KGHDR, SFDVKD. Trimming removed 4 bases from V and 9 bases from J, with 15 bases in between. The CDR3 runs 14 residues. CDR3 loop: CATSESTGSVEQFF. The CDR3 coding sequence is TGTGCCACCAGTGAGTCCACAGGGTCCGTTGAGCAGTTCTTC.

A few counts support this clonotype. The V and J genes are TRBV6-1 and TRBJ1-5, with D unresolved. The length of the CDR3 is 13 residues. The germline V gene encodes CDR1 MNHNS and CDR2 SASEGT. V was trimmed by 1 base and J by 7 bases, leaving 8 bases between them. CDR3 sequence reads: CASSEVLGQPQHF. In nucleotides, the CDR3 is TGTGCCAGCAGTGAAGTCCTGGGACAGCCCCAGCATTTT.

J is TRBJ1-1 and V is TRBV6-5; D possibly corresponds to TRBD1 (6 bases). CDR3 length: 14 amino acids. The germline V gene has CDR1 MNHEY and CDR2 SVGAGI. Trimming took 0 bases from V and 3 from J, leaving 8 bases between them. The CDR3 DNA is TGTGCCAGCAGTTACTCGGACAGCTACACTGAAGCTTTCTTT. Amino acid sequence: CASSYSDSYTEAFF.

There are a few counts of this clonotype. This rearrangement joins TRBV4-1 to TRBJ2-1; D not certain. Between the trimmed V and J ends, which lost 1 base and 9 bases, there was a span of 7 bases. The CDR3 loop spans 12 amino acids. Germline CDR1 and CDR2: MGHRA and YSYEKL. CDR3 nucleotides: TGCGCCAGCAGCCAAGCCTTCGGTGAGCAGTTCTTC. Amino acids: CASSQAFGEQFF.

The V and J genes are TRBV7-2 and TRBJ2-5, with 8 bases lining up with TRBD1. The CDR3 length is 14 residues. Losses at the gene ends were 8 bases for V and 5 bases for J; bases not matched to a gene: 10. Germline lookup yields CDR1 SGHTA and CDR2 FQGNSA. The CDR3 loop reads CASRKQGARETQYF. DNA for the CDR3: TGTGCCAGCCGAAAGCAGGGGGCGCGGGAGACCCAGTACTTC.

The chain carries TRBV2 and TRBJ2-2; 8 nucleotides agree with TRBD2. The V gene end was trimmed by 4 bases and the J gene end by 1 base; junction bases not matched to a gene: 8. The CDR3 is 17 residues long. Germline CDR1 SNHLY, CDR2 FYNNEI. The CDR3 loop is CASSVPLAGRNTGELFF. CDR3 sequence (DNA): TGTGCCAGCAGTGTCCCCCTAGCGGGTAGGAACACCGGGGAGCTGTTTTTT. Complete variable domain (other parts from reference TRBV2 and TRBJ2-2): EPEVTQTPSHQVTQMGQEVILRCVPISNHLYFYWYRQILGQKVEFLVSFYNNEISEKSEIFDDQFSVERPDGSNFTLKIRSTKLEDSAMYFCASSVPLAGRNTGELFFGEGSRLTVL.

This clonotype was found a few times. J is TRBJ2-1 and V is TRBV15; D possibly matches TRBD1 or TRBD2 (5 bases each). In germline, CDR1 is LNHNV, CDR2 YYDKDF (reference sequence). The CDR3 extends over 14 amino acids. Trimming cost V 1 base and J 8 bases, with 12 bases left between them. Here the CDR3 DNA reads TGTGCCACCAGCAGAGCCCGGCGAGGGGATGAGCAGTTCTTC. The encoded protein is CATSRARRGDEQFF.

This clonotype has ten or more counts. This chain joins TRBV20-1 and TRBJ2-1; 7 bases are shared with TRBD1. CDR1 and CDR2 from the germline V gene are DFQATT and SNEGSKA (reference sequence). This CDR3 spans 15 amino acids. Losses at the gene ends were 2 bases for V and 3 bases for J; bases not matched to a gene: 7. The CDR3 DNA is TGCAGTGCTAGATCCACGACAGGGTACTACAATGAGCAGTTCTTC. Protein product: CSARSTTGYYNEQFF.

This clonotype has more than one count but fewer than ten. The gene calls are TRBV4-3 and TRBJ1-5; D is unclear. The CDR3 is made up of 15 amino acids. Trimming took off 0 bases at V and 3 bases at J, with 9 bases between the two ends. Germline V gene lookup returns CDR1 LGHNA and CDR2 YSLEER. The DNA for the CDR3 is TGCGCCAGCAGCCAAGATCGCGGCACCAATCAGCCCCAGCATTTT. Amino acids: CASSQDRGTNQPQHF.

The chain carries TRBV11-2 and TRBJ1-3; D not certain. From germline, CDR1 is SGHAT and CDR2 FQNNGV. V was trimmed by 0 bases and J by 0 bases, leaving 6 bases between them. The CDR3 is 15 residues long. The CDR3 nucleotides read TGTGCCAGCAGCTTAGATTCAAACTCTGGAAACACCATATATTTT. It is translated as CASSLDSNSGNTIYF.

This clonotype was recorded at least ten times. The CDR3 sequence: CSARAGSDTQYF. In nucleotides, the CDR3 is TGCAGTGCTAGAGCGGGGTCAGATACGCAGTATTTT. The chain employs TRBV20-1 and TRBJ2-3, with D maybe TRBD2 (5 bases). Germline CDR1 reads DFQATT; CDR2 reads SNEGSKA (reference sequence). CDR3 length equals 12 residues. The V and J ends lost 1 base and 4 bases respectively, with 6 bases between them.

J is TRBJ2-2 and V is TRBV4-2; D is undetermined. The CDR3 runs to 15 residues. V shed 0 bases and J shed 5 bases, with 10 bases lying between them. CDR1 LGHNA and CDR2 YNFKEQ come from the germline V gene. CDR3 residues: CASSQDEGRTGELFF. Written as DNA, the CDR3 is TGTGCCAGCAGCCAAGACGAAGGGCGGACCGGGGAGCTGTTTTTT.

The chain uses TRBV2 and TRBJ2-7; D may match TRBD1 or TRBD2 (7 bases each). From germline, CDR1 is SNHLY and CDR2 FYNNEI. The length of the CDR3 is 11 residues. V lost 6 bases, J lost 12 bases, and 15 bases lay in between. The CDR3 DNA follows: TGTGCCAGCAGCTATGACAGGGAGGGGTACTTC. Translation: CASSYDREGYF.

This clonotype was recorded at least ten times. The chain joins TRBV12-3 or TRBV12-4 to TRBJ2-7; 11 bases align to TRBD1. The CDR3 is 16 residues long. Trimming cost V 2 bases and J 0 bases; bases outside gene matches: 3. The CDR3 sequence: CASSLTGTGGSYEQYF. As DNA, the CDR3 is TGTGCCAGCAGTTTAACCGGGACAGGGGGCTCCTACGAGCAGTACTTC.

The CDR3 sequence is CASSARGTSGRGGTQYF. Here the CDR3 DNA reads TGTGCCAGCAGCGCCAGAGGGACTAGCGGGAGGGGGGGGACCCAGTACTTC. The chain has TRBV9 and TRBJ2-5; 16 positions agree with TRBD2. The CDR3 is made up of 17 amino acids. V lost 3 bases and J lost 7; bases outside the gene matches: 9. Germline V gives CDR1 SGDLS, CDR2 YYNGEE.

This clonotype was picked up a small number of times. The genes are TRBV5-1 and TRBJ2-1, with a weak D call TRBD1 (5 bases). V was pared by 3 bases and J by 5 bases, with 18 bases between. Germline V gene lookup returns CDR1 SGHRS and CDR2 YFSETQ. This CDR3 spans 16 amino acids. CDR3 sequence (DNA): TGCGCCAGCAGCTCGACACGACTTACAGGAAACAATGAGCAGTTCTTC. This sequence encodes CASSSTRLTGNNEQFF.

The rearrangement uses TRBV20-1 and TRBJ1-1; no firm D call. This CDR3 has 16 amino acids. Trimming shortened V by 0 bases and J by 0 bases, and 14 bases separated the two germline ends. Germline CDR1 is DFQATT and CDR2 is SNEGSKA (reference sequence). Here the CDR3 DNA reads TGCAGTGCTAGAGAACTGGCAGGTGAAATGAACACTGAAGCTTTCTTT. Translated: CSARELAGEMNTEAFF.

The gene calls are TRBV11-3 and TRBJ2-5; 11 nucleotides agree with TRBD2. Germline-derived CDR1 and CDR2 are SGHNT and YENEEA. The trim removed 5 bases at V and 4 bases at J, leaving 9 bases unmatched. The length of the CDR3 is 16 residues. The CDR3 nucleotides are TGTGCCAGCAGCCCCAATGTAGCGGGAGGGGCAGAGACCCAGTACTTC. This gives the protein CASSPNVAGGAETQYF.

The sample holds a few counts of this clonotype. The chain links TRBV10-3 to TRBJ1-4; D remains unclear. The CDR3 extends over 14 amino acids. CDR1 and CDR2 from the germline V gene are ENHRY and SYGVKD. Trimming stripped 11 bases from V and 0 bases from J, with 13 bases between. The CDR3 nucleotides are TGTGCCGTATGGACGGGAGCAACTAATGAAAAACTGTTTTTT. Protein: CAVWTGATNEKLFF.

This clonotype has only a few counts. The chain couples TRBV29-1 to TRBJ1-1; 7 nucleotides match TRBD1. Unmatched junction bases numbered 12, after V lost 4 bases and J lost 1 base. The CDR3 runs to 16 residues. CDR1 is SQVTM and CDR2 is ANQGSEA in the germline V gene. CDR3 region: CSVGQGIGAPNTEAFF. CDR3 DNA: TGCAGCGTTGGACAGGGAATTGGGGCTCCGAACACTGAAGCTTTCTTT.

This clonotype appeared a few times. The chain couples TRBV20-1 to TRBJ2-7; perhaps TRBD2 as D (5 bases). The CDR3 has 15 residues. The ends were cut back, 0 bases at V and 2 bases at J, with 14 bases in the middle. Looked up from germline, CDR1 is DFQATT and CDR2 is SNEGSKA (reference sequence). In DNA form, the CDR3 reads TGCAGTGCTAGAGATCCAGCGGCGAACACCTACGAGCAGTACTTC. Protein sequence: CSARDPAANTYEQYF.

This clonotype was counted only a few times. The V call is TRBV6-5, the J call TRBJ1-6, with unresolved D. Trimming left V 0 bases short and J 1 base short, with 13 bases between. This CDR3 region has 18 residues. Germline V lookup: CDR1 MNHEY, CDR2 SVGAGI. CDR3 DNA: TGTGCCAGCAGTTACTCCCTTCTTGGCGCGTCCTATAATTCACCCCTCCACTTT. Translated: CASSYSLLGASYNSPLHF.

This clonotype was seen more than once but under ten times. The chain combines TRBV4-3 with TRBJ1-2, with a weak D call TRBD1 (5 bases). Per germline, CDR1 LGHNA and CDR2 YSLEER. V gave up 4 bases and J gave up 0 bases, with 15 bases separating them. This CDR3 is built from 16 residues. The CDR3 spells CASSPQFRVANYGYTF. The DNA for the CDR3 is TGCGCCAGCAGCCCACAATTCAGGGTGGCTAACTATGGCTACACCTTC.

The chain couples TRBV20-1 to TRBJ2-3; D may match TRBD1 or TRBD2 (5 bases each). Trimming stripped 0 bases from V and 2 bases from J, with 12 bases between. The CDR3 contains 15 residues. Germline-derived CDR1 and CDR2 are DFQATT and SNEGSKA (reference sequence). CDR3 nucleotide sequence: TGCAGTGCTAGAGATTGGGGACGTCACACAGATACGCAGTATTTT. It specifies CSARDWGRHTDTQYF.

A few counts support this clonotype. V usage is TRBV25-1 and J usage is TRBJ2-6; 7 bases are a match to TRBD1. Unmatched junction bases numbered 6, after V lost 2 bases and J lost 2 bases. CDR3 length: 17 residues. CDR1 and CDR2 (germline): MGHDK, SYGVNS. The DNA of the CDR3 is TGTGCCAGCAGTGAAAGCAGGGGGAACCCTGGGGCCAACGTCCTGACTTTC. It encodes CASSESRGNPGANVLTF.

DNA for the CDR3: TGTGCCAGCAGTCCGATCCTACCGGGTCCGGGGTCCTACGAGCAGTACTTC. It codes for CASSPILPGPGSYEQYF. This chain uses TRBV6-1 with TRBJ2-7; weak D call: TRBD2 (5 bases). The CDR3 is 17 amino acids. Germline V gives CDR1 MNHNS, CDR2 SASEGT. V lost 5 bases and J 1 base, leaving 21 bases between the germline ends.

There are a few counts of this clonotype. The chain couples TRBV30 to TRBJ1-3; D unresolved. The germline gives CDR1 GTSNPN, CDR2 SVGIG (reference sequence). This CDR3 has 12 residues. Trimming shortened V by 3 bases and J by 0 bases, and 3 bases separated the two germline ends. CDR3 sequence reads: CAWSLSGNTIYF. CDR3 sequence (DNA): TGTGCCTGGAGCCTCTCTGGAAACACCATATATTTT. The full variable domain, with the rest looked up from reference TRBV30 and TRBJ1-3, is SQTIHQWPATLVQPVGSPLSLECTVEGTSNPNLYWYRQAAGRGLQLLFYSVGIGQISSEVPQNLSASRPQDRQFILSSKKLLLSDSGFYLCAWSLSGNTIYFGEGSWLTVV.

This chain uses TRBV20-1 with TRBJ2-1; tentatively, D is TRBD1 (6 bases). From germline, CDR1 is DFQATT and CDR2 SNEGSKA (reference sequence). The CDR3 covers 17 residues. V lost 3 bases and J 7 bases, leaving 25 bases between the germline ends. The CDR3 here is CSARPTLVARRGNEQFF. The CDR3 DNA reads TGCAGTGCTAGGCCCACCCTGGTAGCGCGCAGGGGAAATGAGCAGTTCTTC.

This chain links TRBV6-6 with TRBJ2-7; no definite D call. The CDR3 contains 13 residues. V was clipped by 0 bases and J by 4 bases, with 7 bases between them. Germline CDR1 MNHNY, CDR2 SVGAGI (reference sequence). The CDR3 region has the DNA TGTGCCAGCAGTTACTCTTGGTCATACGAGCAGTACTTC. Translation: CASSYSWSYEQYF.

The chain employs TRBV4-1 and TRBJ1-3; D is perhaps TRBD1 (6 bases). Germline CDR1 MGHRA, CDR2 YSYEKL. Trimming removed 2 bases at V and 5 bases at J, with 16 bases between. CDR3 length: 16 amino acids. CDR3: CASSQPILTGRNTIYF. The DNA for the CDR3 is TGCGCCAGCAGCCAACCAATCCTCACAGGGAGAAACACCATATATTTT.

In this sample, this clonotype turned up a few times. This rearrangement joins TRBV6-1 to TRBJ1-2, with D perhaps TRBD1 (5 bases). Germline CDR1 MNHNS, CDR2 SASEGT. The CDR3 extends over 14 amino acids. V lost 8 bases and J 8 bases, leaving 21 bases between the germline ends. The CDR3 reads CASGFRGESLGYTF. The CDR3 DNA reads as TGTGCCAGCGGGTTCCGAGGGGAATCGTTGGGCTACACCTTC.

The CDR3: CASSLVGGKDSPLHF. The CDR3 DNA reads TGTGCCAGCAGCTTAGTCGGGGGCAAAGATTCACCCCTCCACTTT. The chain employs TRBV7-2 and TRBJ1-6; D perhaps matches TRBD1 (6 bases). CDR3 length: 15 amino acids. Trimming took off 1 base at V and 8 bases at J, with 12 bases between the two ends. The germline V gene has CDR1 SGHTA and CDR2 FQGNSA.